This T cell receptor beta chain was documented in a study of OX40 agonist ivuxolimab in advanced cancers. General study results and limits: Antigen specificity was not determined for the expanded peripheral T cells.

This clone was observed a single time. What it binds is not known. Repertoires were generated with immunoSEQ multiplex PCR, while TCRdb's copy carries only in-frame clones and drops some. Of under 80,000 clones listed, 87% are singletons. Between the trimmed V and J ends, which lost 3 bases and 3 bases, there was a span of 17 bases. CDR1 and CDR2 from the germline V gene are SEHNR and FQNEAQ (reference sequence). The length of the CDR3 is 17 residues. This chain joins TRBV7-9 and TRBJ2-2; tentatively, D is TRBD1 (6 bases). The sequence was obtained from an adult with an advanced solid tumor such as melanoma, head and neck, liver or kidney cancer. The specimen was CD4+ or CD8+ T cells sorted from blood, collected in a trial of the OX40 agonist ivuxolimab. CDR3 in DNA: TGTGCCAGCAGCTTTTCCTGGGACACGCGAGACACCGGGGAGCTGTTTTTT. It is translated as CASSFSWDTRDTGELFF. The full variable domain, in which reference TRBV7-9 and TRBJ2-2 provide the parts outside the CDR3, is DTGVSQNPRHKITKRGQNVTFRCDPISEHNRLYWYRQTLGQGPEFLTYFQNEAQLEKSRLLSDRFSAERPKGSFSTLEIQRTEQGDSAMYLCASSFSWDTRDTGELFFGEGSRLTVL.